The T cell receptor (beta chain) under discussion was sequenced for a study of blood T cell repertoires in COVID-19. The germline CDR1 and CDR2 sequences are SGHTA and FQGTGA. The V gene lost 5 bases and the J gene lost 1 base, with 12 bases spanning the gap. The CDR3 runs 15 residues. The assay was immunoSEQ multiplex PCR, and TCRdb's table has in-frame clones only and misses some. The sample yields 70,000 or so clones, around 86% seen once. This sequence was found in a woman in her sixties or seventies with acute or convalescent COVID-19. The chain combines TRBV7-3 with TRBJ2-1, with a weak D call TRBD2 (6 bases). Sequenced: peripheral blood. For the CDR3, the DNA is TGTGCCAGCAGCCTCACTAGCATATCCTACAATGAGCAGTTCTTC. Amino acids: CASSLTSISYNEQFF.